This T cell receptor (beta chain) is drawn from a study of cytomegalovirus exposure and HLA in healthy donors (dated by TCRdb to about 2017). Regarding the complete study: An earlier analysis of approximately 640 of the donors reported approximately 290 Gb of sequence data and some 120 million unique TCR beta sequences from 150 million to 200 million T cells. To predict cytomegalovirus infection status, the study combined high-throughput TCR immunosequencing, statistical association of individual TCRs with disease status, and machine learning. The genetic ancestry cluster associated with self-reported Caucasian donors included around 76% of the roughly 400 genotyped donors. The T cell repertoires of under 750 subjects were profiled by immunosequencing and related to cytomegalovirus serostatus. The study aimed to test whether signatures of past pathogen exposure could be identified by cataloging public T cell receptors. Every discovery cohort repertoire had been produced on one sequencing platform. Along with the roughly 670-subject first cohort, a separate validation cohort of more than 90 different subjects was used. To decide whether each TCR beta V gene segment behaved as functional or pseudogenic, an earlier analysis of 587 of the donors relied on high-throughput TCR beta sequencing. Alongside the repertoire data, information on donor age, sex, ethnicity and CMV serostatus was compiled. Because of strong linkage in the cohort, roughly five DR-DQ haplotypes were treated as single units for association and clustering. Rather than using new phenotypic data, the later analysis identified candidate immune exposures from TCR beta sequences and from how often those sequences occurred across donors. A later genetic analysis took genome-wide SNP genotypes for about 55% of the 666 donors and used that subset as a discovery cohort. Across around 400 genotyped donors of the cohort, an average of roughly 250,000 unique TCR beta nucleotide sequences per donor were sequenced, and 15% to 20% of those sequences were non-productive. HLA typing covered class I and class II loci at four-digit resolution. Approximately 300 gigabases of sequencing data and 70 million to 95 million unique TCR sequences made up an early release that covered roughly 670 HLA-typed donors. In a later analysis, previously published TCR beta repertoires from roughly 710 donors were re-analyzed and high-resolution HLA genotyping was added so that TCR occurrence patterns could be studied. Typing coverage differed by locus: A, B, C, DRB1 and DQB1 were typed in roughly 620-630 donors, DQA1 in 522, DPA1 in 600 to 610, and DPB1 in 472. Overall study results and their limits: Linkage disequilibrium might explain the correlated functional status among segregating V segments, but an unknown experimental factor could not be ruled out. In a later analysis, HLA-associated TCR beta chains showed more clonal expansion and lower generation probabilities than non-associated chains that were equally common. In a later genetic analysis, fewer N-insertions in productive TCRs were reported among donors in an Asian-associated ancestry cluster than the roughly 700-donor mean. Assigning TCR associations to individual alleles was difficult when HLA alleles, especially DR and DQ, strongly co-occurred. The only immune exposure information available for the cohort was CMV serostatus. Cytomegalovirus status was reported to be diagnosed by the classifier with high specificity and sensitivity in both the original and validation cohorts. At a false discovery rate of 0.05, a later analysis linked under 20,000 TCR beta sequences to specific HLA alleles. In a later analysis, the rate of TCR association differed among HLA loci, with DRB1 alleles having the most associated TCRs and HLA-C alleles having the fewest. A cluster of highly shared sequence variants was judged likely to be a technical artifact of the sequencing pipeline. A later analysis found that most CMV-associated TCR beta chains appeared HLA-restricted, with HLA associations seemingly driven largely by CMV exposure. The presence/absence analyses assumed that sequencing depth was roughly uniform across donors, and that assumption may not be true. An association between a missense DCLRE1C variant and V-gene and J-gene trimming of TCR beta chains was found in a later genetic analysis and replicated in an independent cohort. In vitro tests confirmed that a few of the cytomegalovirus-associated TCR beta chains recognize cytomegalovirus antigens. In an earlier analysis of several hundred of the donors, most TCR beta V segments were observed in productive rearrangements about 90% or about 30% of the time, broadly matching IMGT annotations. Because HLA typing was missing for some donors at each locus, association tests included only the typed subset. Because counts were too low, more than 15 rarely observed V segments, including chromosome 9 orphons, were left out of the earlier analysis of over 550 of the donors. A further reported finding was that TCR beta sequences accurately predicted the HLA-A and HLA-B alleles for most subjects in the first cohort. The study listed approximately 160 TCR beta chains as associated with cytomegalovirus. This cohort had only TCR beta chains sequenced, and the lack of alpha or paired-chain data limited which features could be detected. The authors suggested that the approach could potentially be extended to other disease states and immunological phenotypes. Most TCR sequences were observed very rarely across donors, whereas some public TCRs were present in many individuals. Some IMGT-functional V segments, including TRBV6-2 and TRBV6-3, could not be distinguished by the 87-base-pair reads and were therefore excluded. In a later analysis, several top co-occurrence clusters were reported to appear linked to parvovirus B19, influenza, CMV and Epstein-Barr virus.

The method behind the library was the immunoSEQ multiplex PCR assay. For the multiplex PCR, a mixture combining 60 forward primers for TCR Vbeta segments and 13 reverse primers for TCR Jbeta segments was used. A multiplex PCR assay on genomic DNA amplified the CDR3 region of rearranged TCR beta genes. Amplified TCR beta libraries were sequenced as 87-base-pair reads on the Illumina HiSeq System. Under the source paper's analysis protocol: Across the 666 repertoires, a later analysis counted tens of millions of unique TCR beta chains, 8.5 million to 12 million of which were shared by at least two donors. To remove PCR and sequencing errors, raw reads were error-corrected and collapsed into unique sequences using a nearest-neighbor algorithm that merged closely related sequences. To assign V, D and J gene segments, CDR3 sequences were aligned to IMGT reference sequences. Each retained sequence needed at least a six-nucleotide match to both a V gene segment and a J gene segment. Rearrangements were called productive when the CDR3 lacked stop codons and stayed in frame with V and J; all others were non-productive. Following IMGT convention, CDR3 was defined as the stretch from the second conserved V-encoded cysteine up to the conserved J-encoded phenylalanine. In an earlier analysis of 587 of the donors, sequences lacking an unambiguous match to a single V gene segment were excluded. An earlier analysis of a few hundred of the donors called V segments functional above 56.7% productive rearrangements and segregating when the between-donor standard deviation exceeded 5%. A statistical classification framework was built to diagnose cytomegalovirus status from the catalog of TCR beta chain sequences. In a later analysis, TCR nucleotide sequences were compared against IMGT/GENE-DB human TR gene sequences so that V and J genes could be assigned. A later analysis assigned CDR3 sequences and most-parsimonious VDJ recombination scenarios with the TCRdist pipeline. In a later analysis, every TCR beta chain was defined by the combination of its CDR3 amino acid sequence and its V-gene family, and reads without a unique V-gene family were dropped. A later analysis removed 500 to 600 highly shared, low-generation-probability nucleotide sequences to deal with suspected cross-contamination and a sequencing artifact. In a later analysis, a clonal expansion index was calculated for each public chain from normalized within-repertoire ranks of inferred template counts. In a later analysis, generation probabilities were computed with a VDJ recombination model fitted to out-of-frame rearrangements, and the resulting probabilities were checked against IGoR. A later analysis scored TCR-TCR, TCR-HLA and TCR-CMV co-occurrence with hypergeometric tests, applying a repertoire-size bias correction to TCR pairs. False discovery rates were estimated in a later analysis by permuting HLA or CMV assignments 20 times. A later analysis grouped co-occurring TCRs with DBSCAN, adding TCRdist sequence similarity when clustering within HLA-allele-positive subsets. For co-occurrence clustering, repertoires with fewer than 30,000 or more than 120,000 public chains were excluded, along with about five repertoires with anomalous nucleotide sharing. The clones in this table, taken by TCRdb from immuneACCESS, are in-frame only. Not every clone is retained; where verified, under half of the shortfall comes from an unresolved V gene, and the cause of the rest is unknown. V and J calls and clone size are as listed in that table; D and trimming were resolved from the DNA. Recorded for this sample are around 64,000 clones; 70% to 75% of them occurred a single time. 22% of the sample is taken by the ten largest.

Trimming at the junction amounts to 4 bases on V and 7 bases on J, and the germline ends lie 16 bases apart. Via the germline V gene, CDR1 is MGHRA and CDR2 YSYEKL. Spanning cysteine to phenylalanine, the CDR3 consists of 15 amino acids. The entry retains the CDR3 DNA only, 45 bases that are in frame from base 1. Concerning this clone: Its antigen remains unidentified. Base qualities are not provided; no much larger clone lies one nucleotide away.

The cohort consisted of some 730 healthy bone marrow donors. At the time of sampling, every cohort member was nominally healthy, though immune exposures that went unrecorded were likely present. The donor was CMV seropositive and belonged to the group of 250 to 350 seropositive cohort members. Each donor provided a peripheral blood sample, and peripheral blood mononuclear cells were used for TCR beta sequencing. The Qiagen DNeasy Blood Extraction Kit was used to extract genomic DNA from the blood cell samples. The V gene is TRBV4-1 and the J gene is TRBJ2-2; a tentative D call is TRBD2 (5 bases match). The receptor's source is a woman under 40 in good health and CMV-seropositive. Sample: PBMCs. The CDR3 region has the sequence CASSPRTGGSGELFF. At the DNA level, the sequence is TGCGCCAGCAGCCCGCGGACCGGAGGTAGCGGGGAGCTGTTTTTT.